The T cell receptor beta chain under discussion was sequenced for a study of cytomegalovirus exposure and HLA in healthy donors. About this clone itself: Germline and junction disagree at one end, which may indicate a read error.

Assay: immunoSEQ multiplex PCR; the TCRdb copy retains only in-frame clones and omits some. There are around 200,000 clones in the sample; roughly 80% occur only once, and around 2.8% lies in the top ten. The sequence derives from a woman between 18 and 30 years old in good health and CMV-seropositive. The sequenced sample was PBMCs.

Here the CDR3 reads CASSEDRGLGTEAFF. The DNA for the CDR3 is TGTGCCAGCAGCGAAGACAGGGGGCTGGGCACTGAAGCTTTCTTT. This chain connects TRBV4-2 to TRBJ1-1; TRBD1 agrees at 10 bases. From germline, CDR1 is LGHNA and CDR2 YNFKEQ. CDR3 length: 15 amino acids.